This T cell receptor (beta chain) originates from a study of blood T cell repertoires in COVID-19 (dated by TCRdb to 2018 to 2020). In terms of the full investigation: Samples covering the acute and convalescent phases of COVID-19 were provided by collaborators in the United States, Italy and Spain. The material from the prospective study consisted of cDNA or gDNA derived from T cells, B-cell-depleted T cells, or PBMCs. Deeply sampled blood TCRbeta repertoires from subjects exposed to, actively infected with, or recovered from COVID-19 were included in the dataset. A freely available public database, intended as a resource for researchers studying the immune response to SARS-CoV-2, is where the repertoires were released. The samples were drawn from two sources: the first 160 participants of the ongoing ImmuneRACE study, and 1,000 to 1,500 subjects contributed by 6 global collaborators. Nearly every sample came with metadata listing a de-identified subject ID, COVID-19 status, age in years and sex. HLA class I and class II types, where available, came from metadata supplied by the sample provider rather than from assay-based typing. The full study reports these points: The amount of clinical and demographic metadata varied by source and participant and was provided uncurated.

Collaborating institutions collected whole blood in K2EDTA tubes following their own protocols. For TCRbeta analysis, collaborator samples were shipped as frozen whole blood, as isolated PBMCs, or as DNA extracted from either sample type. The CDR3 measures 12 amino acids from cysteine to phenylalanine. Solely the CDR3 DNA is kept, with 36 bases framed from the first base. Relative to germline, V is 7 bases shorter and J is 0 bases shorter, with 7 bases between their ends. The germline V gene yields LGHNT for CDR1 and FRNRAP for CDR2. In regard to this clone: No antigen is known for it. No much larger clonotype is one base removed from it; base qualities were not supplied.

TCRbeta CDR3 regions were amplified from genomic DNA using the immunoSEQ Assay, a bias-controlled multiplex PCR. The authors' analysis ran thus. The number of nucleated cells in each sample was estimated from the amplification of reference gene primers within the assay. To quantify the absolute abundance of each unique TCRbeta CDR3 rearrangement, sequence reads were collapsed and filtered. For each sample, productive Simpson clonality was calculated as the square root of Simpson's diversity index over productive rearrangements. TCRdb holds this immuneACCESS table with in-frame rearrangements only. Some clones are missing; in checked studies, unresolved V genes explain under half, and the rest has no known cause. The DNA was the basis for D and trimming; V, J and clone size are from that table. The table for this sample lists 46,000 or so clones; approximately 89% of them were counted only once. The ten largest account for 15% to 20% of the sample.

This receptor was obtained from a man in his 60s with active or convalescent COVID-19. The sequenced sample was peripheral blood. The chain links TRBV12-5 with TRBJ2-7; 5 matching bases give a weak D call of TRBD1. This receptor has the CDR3 CASEQDSYEQYF. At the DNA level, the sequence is TGTGCTAGTGAACAGGACTCCTACGAGCAGTACTTC.